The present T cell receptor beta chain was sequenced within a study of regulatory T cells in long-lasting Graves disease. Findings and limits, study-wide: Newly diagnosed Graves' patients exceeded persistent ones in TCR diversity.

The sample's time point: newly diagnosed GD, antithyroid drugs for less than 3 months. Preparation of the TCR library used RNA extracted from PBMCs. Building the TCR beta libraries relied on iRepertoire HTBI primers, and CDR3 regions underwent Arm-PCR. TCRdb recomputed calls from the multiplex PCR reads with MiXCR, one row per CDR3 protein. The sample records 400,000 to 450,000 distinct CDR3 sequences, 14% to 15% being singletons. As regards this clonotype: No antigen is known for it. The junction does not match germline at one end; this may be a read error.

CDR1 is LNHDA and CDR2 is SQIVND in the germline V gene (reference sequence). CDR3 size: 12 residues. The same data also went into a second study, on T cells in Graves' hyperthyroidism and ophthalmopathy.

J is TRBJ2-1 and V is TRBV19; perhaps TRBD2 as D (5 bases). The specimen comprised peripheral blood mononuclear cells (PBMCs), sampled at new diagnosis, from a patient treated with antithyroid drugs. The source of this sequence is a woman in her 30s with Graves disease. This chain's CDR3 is CSSSIEGNEQFF. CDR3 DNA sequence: TGTTCCAGTAGTATAGAGGGAAATGAGCAGTTCTTC. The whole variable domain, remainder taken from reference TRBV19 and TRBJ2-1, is DGGITQSPKYLFRKEGQNVTLSCEQNLNHDAMYWYRQDPGQGLRLIYYSQIVNDFQKGDIAEGYSVSREKKESFPLTVTSAQKNPTAFYLCSSSIEGNEQFFGPGTRLTVL.